This note documents a single TCR beta chain sequence. Its specificity is not known. The data are from a study of T cell responses to AZD1222 COVID-19 vaccine. Germline CDR1 and CDR2: SGDLS and YYNGEE. The CDR3 length is 13 residues. With 0 bases removed from V and 2 bases from J, the gap between germline ends came to 2 bases. The repertoire was sequenced with immunoSEQ multiplex PCR; TCRdb's copy has only in-frame clones and lacks some. The sample records 150,000 to 200,000 clones, 90% to 95% being singletons. Study observations and caveats: In all cases, repertoires were sampled only after the peak T cell response. Along spike, vaccine-associated CD4 TCRs were found throughout, with dominance at 160-218 and 743-854. A reported finding is that nearly half of spike-specific TCRs target unmutated variant regions.

The rearrangement uses TRBV9 and TRBJ2-2; D remains ambiguous. The receptor was derived from an adult who received the MenACWY meningococcal vaccine as a control. Sample: peripheral blood, taken 28 days after the second dose of the MenACWY control vaccine. The CDR3 DNA reads TGTGCCAGCAGCGTAGGAAACACCGGGGAGCTGTTTTTT. Its translation: CASSVGNTGELFF. The full variable domain, rest sourced from reference TRBV9 and TRBJ2-2, is DSGVTQTPKHLITATGQRVTLRCSPRSGDLSVYWYQQSLDQGLQFLIQYYNGEERAKGNILERFSAQQFPDLHSELNLSSLELGDSALYFCASSVGNTGELFFGEGSRLTVL.